This T cell receptor beta chain was obtained from a study of T cell clones after liver transplantation. Across the study: Post-transplant blood was tracked for graft-donor-reactive T cell clones identified in a pre-transplant mixed lymphocyte reaction. Study observations and caveats: A larger donor-reactive than third-party decline suggested partial antigen-specific deletion.

Germline trimming cut 2 bases from V and 13 bases from J; bases unmatched to any gene: 9. The CDR3 has 14 amino acids. Germline CDR1 reads MDHEN; CDR2 reads SYDVKM. The method was immunoSEQ multiplex PCR; TCRdb's version includes in-frame clones alone and lacks a portion of them. The sample lists 50,000 to 55,000 clones; roughly 74% were seen once. Points on this clone: Its specificity is not known.

V gene TRBV28 combines with J gene TRBJ1-5; TRBD1 aligns across 9 bases. This TCR was recovered from a human patient who received a liver transplant. Some T cells may be provided by the graft donor. The sample in question was CD4+ T cells from blood, obtained more than 52 months after liver transplant. The CDR3 DNA reads as TGTGCCAGCAGTTTAGGGGGAGGACAGGGGAAACAGCATTTT. It codes for CASSLGGGQGKQHF.